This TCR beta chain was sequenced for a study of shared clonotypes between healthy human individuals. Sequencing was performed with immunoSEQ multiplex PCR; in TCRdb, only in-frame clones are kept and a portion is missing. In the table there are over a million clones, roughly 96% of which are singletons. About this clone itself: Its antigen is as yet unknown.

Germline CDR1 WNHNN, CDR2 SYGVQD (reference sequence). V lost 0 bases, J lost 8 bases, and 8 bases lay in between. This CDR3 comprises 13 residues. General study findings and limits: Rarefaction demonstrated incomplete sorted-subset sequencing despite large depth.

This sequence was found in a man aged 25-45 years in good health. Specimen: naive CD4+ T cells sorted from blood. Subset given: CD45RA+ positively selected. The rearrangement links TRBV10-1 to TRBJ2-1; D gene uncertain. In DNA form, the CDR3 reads TGCGCCAGCAGTGAGTCCGGTAGGCATGAGCAGTTCTTC. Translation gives CASSESGRHEQFF.